This TCR beta chain was sequenced during a study of shared clonotypes between healthy human individuals. Clones were sequenced by immunoSEQ multiplex PCR, and TCRdb holds only the in-frame ones, with some missing. The sample includes 1,400,000 or so clones, just under 99% of them seen just once. This receptor was taken from a man aged 30-40 years in good health. The sample consisted of naive CD4+ T cells sorted from blood. Described subset: CD45RA+ positively selected.

CDR3 region: CASSAAGGYTGELFF. The CDR3 region has the DNA TGTGCCAGCAGTGCGGCGGGGGGCTACACCGGGGAGCTGTTTTTT. The chain recombines TRBV25-1 with TRBJ2-2, with 8 positions matching TRBD2. Germline V gives CDR1 MGHDK, CDR2 SYGVNS. Trimming at V came to 4 bases and at J to 3 bases, leaving 4 bases not matched to a gene. The CDR3 loop spans 15 amino acids. Full variable domain (missing parts from reference TRBV25-1 and TRBJ2-2): EADIYQTPRYLVIGTGKKITLECSQTMGHDKMYWYQQDPGMELHLIHYSYGVNSTEKGDLSSESTVSRIRTEHFPLTLESARPSHTSQYLCASSAAGGYTGELFFGEGSRLTVL.